These 8 T cell receptor beta chains share one sample of origin, sequenced in a study of Graves' ophthalmopathy and Graves' hyperthyroidism. Scientists amplified the TCR beta CDR3 regions from RNA transcripts. Second-round multiplex PCR followed a first-round RT-PCR using HTBI primers. MiXCR was run by TCRdb on the multiplex PCR reads, yielding one entry per CDR3 protein. This table holds roughly 300,000 distinct CDR3 sequences, under 20% found once. The sequencing sample was made of peripheral blood. These receptor sequences come from an adult man with Graves' ophthalmopathy.

This clonotype was seen repeatedly, ten times or more. CDR3 bases: TGTGCCAGCAGTTACCCCCTAGCGGGAGGGACCTACGAGCAGTACTTC. Its translation: CASSYPLAGGTYEQYF. This chain uses TRBV6-2 or TRBV6-3 with TRBJ2-7; 12 bases match TRBD2. The germline V gene has CDR1 MNHEY and CDR2 SVGEGT. The CDR3 consists of 16 residues. V shed 2 bases, J shed 2 bases, and the junction held 4 bases outside the gene matches.

This clonotype came up many times. V gene TRBV20-1 combines with J gene TRBJ2-7; D is unresolved. The CDR3 covers 13 residues. Germline CDR1 is DFQATT and CDR2 is SNEGSKA (reference sequence). The germline V and J ends were trimmed by 1 base and 3 bases, with 10 bases remaining between them. The CDR3 nucleotides read TGCAGTGCTAGAGGGCCCATAGGCTACGAGCAGTACTTC. It codes for CSARGPIGYEQYF.

In its sample, this clonotype was seen many times. The genes are TRBV5-1 and TRBJ2-7; the D is unclear. CDR3 length: 15 residues. With 0 bases removed from V and 2 bases from J, the gap between germline ends came to 12 bases. The germline CDR1 and CDR2 sequences are SGHRS and YFSETQ. DNA of the CDR3: TGCGCCAGCAGCTTGGCTCCGGGTCCTACCTACGAGCAGTACTTC. As protein: CASSLAPGPTYEQYF. Full variable domain (missing parts from reference TRBV5-1 and TRBJ2-7): KAGVTQTPRYLIKTRGQQVTLSCSPISGHRSVSWYQQTPGQGLQFLFEYFSETQRNKGNFPGRFSGRQFSNSRSEMNVSTLELGDSALYLCASSLAPGPTYEQYFGPGTRLTVT.

This clonotype has a count of ten or more. The chain carries TRBV20-1 and TRBJ2-5, with 7 bases matching TRBD2. The CDR3 spans 15 residues. Unmatched junction bases numbered 15, after V lost 6 bases and J lost 5 bases. Germline loops: CDR1 DFQATT, CDR2 SNEGSKA (reference sequence). The CDR3 protein is CSAPSAGVVWETQYF. CDR3 in DNA: TGCAGTGCGCCCTCCGCGGGAGTCGTGTGGGAGACCCAGTACTTC.

This clonotype occurred many times. V usage is TRBV6-2 or TRBV6-3 and J usage is TRBJ1-5; TRBD1 matches 10 bases. This CDR3 contains 17 residues. Germline values: CDR1 MNHEY, CDR2 SVGEGT. Losses at the gene ends were 0 bases for V and 1 base for J; bases not matched to a gene: 3. The CDR3 nucleotides read TGTGCCAGCAGTTACTCTCCGGGACAGGGGAGCAATCAGCCCCAGCATTTT. It is translated as CASSYSPGQGSNQPQHF.

This chain uses TRBV6-1 with TRBJ1-1, with a tentative D call TRBD1 (6 bases). Looked up from germline, CDR1 is MNHNS and CDR2 is SASEGT. The CDR3 sequence is 15 residues long. V lost 3 bases, J lost 1 base, and 12 bases lay in between. The CDR3 region is CASSDLGAPNTEAFF. The CDR3 DNA reads TGTGCCAGCAGTGATTTGGGGGCCCCGAACACTGAAGCTTTCTTT.

This clonotype was counted ten times or more. J is TRBJ2-7 and V is TRBV2; TRBD2 matches 8 bases. The CDR3 has 14 amino acids. Germline assignment: CDR1 SNHLY and CDR2 FYNNEI. The junction had 10 bases not matched to a gene; V was cut back by 6 bases and J by 6 bases. The CDR3 here is CASSPRREGFEQYF. DNA of the CDR3: TGTGCCAGCAGCCCCCGCCGGGAGGGCTTCGAGCAGTACTTC.

Ten or more counts support this clonotype. V and J are TRBV6-1 and TRBJ1-2; D call uncertain. CDR1 is MNHNS, CDR2 SASEGT, per germline. The CDR3 totals 9 residues. Trimming took 8 bases from V and 9 from J, leaving 7 bases between them. CDR3 sequence: CASEKSYTF. The CDR3 DNA follows: TGTGCCAGCGAAAAGAGCTACACCTTC.